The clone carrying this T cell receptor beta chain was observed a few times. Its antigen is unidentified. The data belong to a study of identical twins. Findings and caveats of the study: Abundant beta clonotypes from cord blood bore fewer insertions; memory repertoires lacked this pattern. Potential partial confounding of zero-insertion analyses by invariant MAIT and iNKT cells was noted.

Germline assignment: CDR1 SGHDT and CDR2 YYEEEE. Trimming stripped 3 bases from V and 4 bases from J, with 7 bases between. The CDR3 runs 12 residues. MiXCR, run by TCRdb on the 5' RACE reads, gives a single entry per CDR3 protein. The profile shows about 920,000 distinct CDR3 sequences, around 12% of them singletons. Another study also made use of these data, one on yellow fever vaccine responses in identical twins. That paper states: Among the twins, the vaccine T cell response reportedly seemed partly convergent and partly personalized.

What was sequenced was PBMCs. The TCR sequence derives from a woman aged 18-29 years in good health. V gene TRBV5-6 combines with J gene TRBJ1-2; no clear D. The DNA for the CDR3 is TGTGCCAGCAGCTCGATGGGCTATGGCTACACCTTC. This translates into CASSSMGYGYTF.